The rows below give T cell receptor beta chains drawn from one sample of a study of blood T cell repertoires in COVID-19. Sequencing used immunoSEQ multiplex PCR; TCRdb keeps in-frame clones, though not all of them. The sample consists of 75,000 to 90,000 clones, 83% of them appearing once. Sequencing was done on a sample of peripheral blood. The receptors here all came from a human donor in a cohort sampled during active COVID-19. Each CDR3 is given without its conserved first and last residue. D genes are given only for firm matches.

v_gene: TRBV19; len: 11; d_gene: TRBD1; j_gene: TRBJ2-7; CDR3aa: ASRDRGYYEQY
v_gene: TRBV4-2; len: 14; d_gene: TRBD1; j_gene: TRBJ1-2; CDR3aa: ASSQLRDRGLYGYT
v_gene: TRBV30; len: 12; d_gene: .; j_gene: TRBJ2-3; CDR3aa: AWSVTRGPDTQY
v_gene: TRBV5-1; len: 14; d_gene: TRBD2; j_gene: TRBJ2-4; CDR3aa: ASSLGGGIAKNIQY
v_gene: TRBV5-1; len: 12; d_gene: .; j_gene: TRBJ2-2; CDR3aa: ASSAQGYTGELF
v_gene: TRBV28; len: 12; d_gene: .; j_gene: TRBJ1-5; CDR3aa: ASSKANSNQPQH
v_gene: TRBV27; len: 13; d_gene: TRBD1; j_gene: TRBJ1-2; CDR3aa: ASSPGQTSIYGYT
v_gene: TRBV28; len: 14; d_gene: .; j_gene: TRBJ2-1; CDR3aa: ASSPRPARGNNEQF
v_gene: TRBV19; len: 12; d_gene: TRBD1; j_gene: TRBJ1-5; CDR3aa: ASRDRQYNQPQH
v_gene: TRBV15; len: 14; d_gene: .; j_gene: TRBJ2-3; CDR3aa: ATSTGGQGGQSTQY
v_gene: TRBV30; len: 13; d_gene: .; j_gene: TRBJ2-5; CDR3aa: AWSVDGAGRETQY
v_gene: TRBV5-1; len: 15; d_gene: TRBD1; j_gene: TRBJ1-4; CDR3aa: ASSRRGESTTNEKLF
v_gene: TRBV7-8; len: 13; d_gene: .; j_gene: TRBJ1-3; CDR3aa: ASSFRVYSGNTIY
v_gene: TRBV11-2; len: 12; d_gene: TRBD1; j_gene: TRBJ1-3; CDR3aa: ASSPDRAGNTIY
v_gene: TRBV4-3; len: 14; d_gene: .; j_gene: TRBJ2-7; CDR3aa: ASSQGYWGAIYEQY
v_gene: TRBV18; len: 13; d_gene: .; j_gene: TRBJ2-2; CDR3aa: ASSPRQDLTGELF
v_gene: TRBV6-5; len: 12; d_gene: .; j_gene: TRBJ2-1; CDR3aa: ASSLQLQIPEQF
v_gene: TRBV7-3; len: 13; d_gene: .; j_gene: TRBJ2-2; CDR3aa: ASSSPGARAGELF
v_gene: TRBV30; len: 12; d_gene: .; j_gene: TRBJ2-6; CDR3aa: AWDLGAGANVLT
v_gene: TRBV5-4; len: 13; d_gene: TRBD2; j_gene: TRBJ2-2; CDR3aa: ASSSRGGHTGELF
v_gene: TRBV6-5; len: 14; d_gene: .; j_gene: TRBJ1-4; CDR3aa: ASSYSRVREGEKLF
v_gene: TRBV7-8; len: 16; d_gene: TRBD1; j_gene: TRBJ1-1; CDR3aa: ASSSIEITGAGNTEAF
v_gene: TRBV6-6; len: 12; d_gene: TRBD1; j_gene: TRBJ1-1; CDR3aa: ASSLTGGGTEAF
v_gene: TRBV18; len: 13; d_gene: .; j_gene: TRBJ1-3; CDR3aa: ASSPPGNSGNTIY
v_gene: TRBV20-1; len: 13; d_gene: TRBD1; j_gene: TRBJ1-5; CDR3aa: SASPSDRGNQPQH
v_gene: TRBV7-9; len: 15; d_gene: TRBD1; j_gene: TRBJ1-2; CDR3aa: ASSLGQGKWEYSGYT
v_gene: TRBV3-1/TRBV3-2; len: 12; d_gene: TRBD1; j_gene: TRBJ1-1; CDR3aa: ASSRQGVNTEAF
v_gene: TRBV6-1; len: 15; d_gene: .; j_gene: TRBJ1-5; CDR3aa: ASSEAPISVSNQPQH
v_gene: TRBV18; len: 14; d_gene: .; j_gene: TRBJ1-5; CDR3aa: ASSPTAGRGNQPQH
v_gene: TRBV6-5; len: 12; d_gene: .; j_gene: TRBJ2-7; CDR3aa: ASIDPQAPYEQY
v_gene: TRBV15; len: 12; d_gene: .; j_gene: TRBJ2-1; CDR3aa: ATSSSYSYNEQF
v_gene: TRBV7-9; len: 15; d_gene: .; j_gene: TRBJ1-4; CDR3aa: ASSLGPPGYTNEKLF
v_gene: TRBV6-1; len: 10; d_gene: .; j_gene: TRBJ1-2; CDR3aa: ASSDRHYGYT
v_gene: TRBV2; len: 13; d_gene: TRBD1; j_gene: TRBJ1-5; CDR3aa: ASRGQTQGNQPQH
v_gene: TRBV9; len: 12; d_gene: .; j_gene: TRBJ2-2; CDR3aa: ASSVGQTTGELF
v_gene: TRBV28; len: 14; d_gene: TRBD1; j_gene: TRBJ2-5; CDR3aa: ASSLVSGGHQETQY
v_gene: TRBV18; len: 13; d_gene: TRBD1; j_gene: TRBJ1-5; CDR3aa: ASSPSGGAYQPQH
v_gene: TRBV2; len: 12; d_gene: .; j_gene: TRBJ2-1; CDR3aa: ASSELASLNEQF
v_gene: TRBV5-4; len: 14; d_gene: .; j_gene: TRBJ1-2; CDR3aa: ASSVARPGGDYGYT
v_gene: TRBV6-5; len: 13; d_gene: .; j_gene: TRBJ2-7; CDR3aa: ASSYARDTTYEQY
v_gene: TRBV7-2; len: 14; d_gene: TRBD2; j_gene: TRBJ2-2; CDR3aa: ASSLDSGRNTGELF
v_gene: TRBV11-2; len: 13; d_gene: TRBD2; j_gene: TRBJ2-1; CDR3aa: ASSPGLAGVYEQF
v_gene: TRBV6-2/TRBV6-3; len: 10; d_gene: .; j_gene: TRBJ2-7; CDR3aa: ASSLAGDEQY
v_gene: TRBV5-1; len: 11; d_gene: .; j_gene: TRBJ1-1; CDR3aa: ASSFAENTEAF
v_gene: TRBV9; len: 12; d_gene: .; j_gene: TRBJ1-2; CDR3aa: ASSGSLGGGGYT
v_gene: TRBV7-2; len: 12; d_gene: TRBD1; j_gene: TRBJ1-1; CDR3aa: ASSTRDRGTEAF
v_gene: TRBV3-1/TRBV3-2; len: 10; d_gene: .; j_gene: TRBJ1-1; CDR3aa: ASGTQNTEAF
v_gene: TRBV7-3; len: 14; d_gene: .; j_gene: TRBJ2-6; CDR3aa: ASSSGDLSGANVLT
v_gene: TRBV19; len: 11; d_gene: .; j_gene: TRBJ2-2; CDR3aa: ASSIQATGELF
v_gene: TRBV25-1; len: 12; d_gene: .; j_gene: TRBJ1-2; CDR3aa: ASSDYRGSYGYT
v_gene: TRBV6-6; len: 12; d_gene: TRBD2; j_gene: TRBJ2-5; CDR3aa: ASTGRESQETQY
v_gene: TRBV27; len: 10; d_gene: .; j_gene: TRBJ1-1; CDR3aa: ASSFLGDEAF
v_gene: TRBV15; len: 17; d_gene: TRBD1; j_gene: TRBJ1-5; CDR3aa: ATSRDWRRGGTGDQPQH
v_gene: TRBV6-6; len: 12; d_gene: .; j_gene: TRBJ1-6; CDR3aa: ASSYGGNNSPLH